This is a list of T cell receptor beta chains from one sample in a study of a mutant IDH1 vaccine in newly diagnosed glioma. Their antigen targets remain unknown. Clones were sequenced by immunoSEQ multiplex PCR, and TCRdb holds only the in-frame ones, with some missing. The sample includes around 70,000 clones, around 84% of them seen just once. The sample in question was PBMCs, obtained from a glioma patient whose treatment included an IDH1 peptide vaccine. The source of these receptors is a man aged 25 to 45 with glioma. Each CDR3 is given with its conserved first and last residue. A D gene is named only where the DNA matches it firmly. Not all rows give a size; the values are once, few, many and, for expanded clones, a class.

TRBJ1-1 NA NA TRBV5-1 CASSWGNTEAFF TGCGCCAGCAGCTGGGGGAACACTGAAGCTTTCTTT
TRBJ1-2 NA NA TRBV4-2 CASSQLSARGAYGYTF TGTGCCAGCAGCCAACTTTCTGCTAGGGGCGCCTATGGCTACACCTTC
TRBJ2-3 NA NA TRBV5-6 CASSLFGGYTDTQYF TGTGCCAGCAGCTTGTTTGGCGGATACACAGATACGCAGTATTTT
TRBJ1-6 NA NA TRBV6-5 CASSYSQGSYNSPLHF TGTGCCAGCAGTTACTCGCAGGGCTCCTATAATTCACCCCTCCACTTT
TRBJ1-4 NA NA TRBV5-1 CASSPRATNEKLFF TGCGCCAGCAGCCCCCGGGCAACTAATGAAAAACTGTTTTTT
TRBJ2-3 NA TRBD2 TRBV9 CASSPPGGGSTDTQYF TGTGCCAGCAGCCCTCCGGGGGGGGGCAGCACAGATACGCAGTATTTT
TRBJ1-2 NA TRBD1 TRBV27 CASSSNRGSYGYTF TGTGCCAGCAGTAGCAACAGGGGGAGCTATGGCTACACCTTC
TRBJ2-3 NA NA TRBV18 CASSRDRSADTQYF TGTGCCAGCTCACGAGATAGGTCCGCAGATACGCAGTATTTT
TRBJ1-3 NA NA TRBV9 CASSPTDISGNTIYF TGTGCCAGCAGCCCAACCGACATCTCTGGAAACACCATATATTTT
TRBJ2-7 NA TRBD2 TRBV28 CASSLRGEASRYEQYF TGTGCCAGCAGCCTCCGGGGGGAGGCCTCGCGTTACGAGCAGTACTTC
TRBJ1-1 NA NA TRBV9 CASSVGYKGEAFF TGTGCCAGCAGCGTAGGGTATAAGGGTGAAGCTTTCTTT
TRBJ2-5 NA NA TRBV9 CASSDTGWGETQYF TGTGCCAGCAGCGATACAGGTTGGGGAGAGACCCAGTACTTC
TRBJ1-1 NA NA TRBV11-3 CASSLTGNTEAFF TGTGCCAGCAGCTTAACAGGGAACACTGAAGCTTTCTTT
TRBJ2-7 NA TRBD1 TRBV11-2 CASSIGTGGYEQYF TGTGCCAGCAGCATCGGGACAGGGGGCTACGAGCAGTACTTC
TRBJ1-2 NA NA TRBV5-4 CASSLPGTLGYTF TGTGCCAGCAGCTTGCCAGGGACGTTGGGCTACACCTTC
TRBJ2-2 NA TRBD1 TRBV9 CASSPGQGRPGELFF TGTGCCAGCTCCCCGGGACAGGGTCGCCCCGGGGAGCTGTTTTTT
TRBJ1-1 NA TRBD1 TRBV5-5 CASSLDFGTVMNTEAFF TGTGCCAGCAGCTTGGATTTTGGGACAGTGATGAACACTGAAGCTTTCTTT
TRBJ2-2 NA NA TRBV7-9 CASSLVRNTGELFF TGTGCCAGCAGCTTAGTGAGGAACACCGGGGAGCTGTTTTTT
TRBJ1-4 NA TRBD1 TRBV29-1 CSVTGGAETNEKLFF TGCAGCGTCACAGGGGGTGCGGAAACTAATGAAAAACTGTTTTTT
TRBJ2-4 NA NA TRBV6-6 CASSPDRNIQYF TGTGCCAGCAGTCCGGACAGAAACATTCAGTACTTC
TRBJ1-3 NA TRBD1 TRBV7-6 CASSLYLRGGPGNTIYF TGTGCCAGCAGCTTATACCTACGAGGGGGCCCTGGAAACACCATATATTTT
TRBJ2-1 NA TRBD2 TRBV5-1 CASSLGPGLAGYNEQFF TGCGCCAGCAGCTTGGGCCCGGGACTAGCGGGGTACAATGAGCAGTTCTTC
TRBJ1-2 NA NA TRBV5-1 CASSLSVDPLRYTF TGCGCCAGCAGCTTGTCTGTGGATCCCTTACGCTACACCTTC
TRBJ2-7 NA TRBD1 TRBV29-1 CSVIGTVEQYF TGCAGCGTGATAGGGACAGTCGAGCAGTACTTC
TRBJ2-3 once TRBD2 TRBV28 CASSLAGGRTDTQYF TGTGCCAGCAGCCTCGCGGGGGGCCGCACAGATACGCAGTATTTT
TRBJ2-2 NA TRBD2 TRBV11-2 CASSPSWTRGAGGTGELFF TGTGCCAGCAGCCCGAGTTGGACCCGAGGGGCGGGGGGAACCGGGGAGCTGTTTTTT
TRBJ2-7 NA NA TRBV30 CAWRGASAYYEQYF TGTGCCTGGAGGGGGGCTAGCGCCTACTACGAGCAGTACTTC
TRBJ2-7 NA TRBD2 TRBV10-3 CAISAGGALYEQYF TGTGCCATCAGTGCGGGGGGGGCCCTCTACGAGCAGTACTTC
TRBJ1-2 NA NA TRBV4-2 CASSRGGTGIGYTF TGTGCCAGCAGCCGAGGGGGAACAGGGATCGGCTACACCTTC
TRBJ2-1 NA NA TRBV4-1 CASSQPGNGNEQFF TGCGCCAGCAGCCAGCCGGGAAACGGTAATGAGCAGTTCTTC
TRBJ1-2 NA NA TRBV7-8 CASSELRGNVRANYGYTF TGTGCCAGCAGCGAACTCAGGGGAAATGTTCGGGCTAACTATGGCTACACCTTC
TRBJ2-1 few NA TRBV10-3 CAISESGRGSYNEQFF TGTGCCATCAGTGAGTCGGGCAGGGGCTCCTACAATGAGCAGTTCTTC
TRBJ1-2 NA NA TRBV7-9 CASSLAVIANYGYTF TGTGCCAGCAGCTTAGCGGTGATTGCTAACTATGGCTACACCTTC
TRBJ2-7 NA NA TRBV5-1 CASSLEPGDRYEQYF TGCGCCAGCAGCTTGGAGCCAGGGGACCGCTACGAGCAGTACTTC
TRBJ1-5 NA NA TRBV28 CASSLPGGVRAQHF TGTGCCAGCAGTTTGCCGGGAGGGGTCCGGGCCCAGCATTTT
TRBJ2-7 few NA TRBV2 CASEGEQGGVEQYF TGTGCCAGCGAAGGAGAGCAGGGCGGAGTCGAGCAGTACTTC
TRBJ1-2 NA NA TRBV5-1 CASKRAGSKDGYTF TGCGCCAGCAAACGCGCCGGTAGTAAAGATGGCTACACCTTC
TRBJ1-4 NA TRBD1 TRBV5-4 CASSTGMEQGGWGRVGKLFF TGTGCCAGCAGCACTGGGATGGAACAGGGGGGATGGGGGCGGGTAGGAAAACTGTTTTTT
TRBJ1-2 NA NA TRBV7-2 CASSPTVNYGYTF TGTGCCAGCAGCCCGACAGTAAACTATGGCTACACCTTC
TRBJ2-1 NA TRBD2 TRBV2 CASSYSPSGAGDEQFF TGTGCCAGCAGTTATAGTCCTAGCGGAGCGGGAGATGAGCAGTTCTTC
TRBJ2-1 once TRBD2 TRBV6-6 CASNGEGSYNEQFF TGTGCCAGCAACGGGGAGGGGTCCTACAATGAGCAGTTCTTC
TRBJ2-5 once TRBD1 TRBV14 CASSQVEGAFGETQYF TGTGCCAGCAGCCAAGTTGAGGGGGCTTTCGGAGAGACCCAGTACTTC